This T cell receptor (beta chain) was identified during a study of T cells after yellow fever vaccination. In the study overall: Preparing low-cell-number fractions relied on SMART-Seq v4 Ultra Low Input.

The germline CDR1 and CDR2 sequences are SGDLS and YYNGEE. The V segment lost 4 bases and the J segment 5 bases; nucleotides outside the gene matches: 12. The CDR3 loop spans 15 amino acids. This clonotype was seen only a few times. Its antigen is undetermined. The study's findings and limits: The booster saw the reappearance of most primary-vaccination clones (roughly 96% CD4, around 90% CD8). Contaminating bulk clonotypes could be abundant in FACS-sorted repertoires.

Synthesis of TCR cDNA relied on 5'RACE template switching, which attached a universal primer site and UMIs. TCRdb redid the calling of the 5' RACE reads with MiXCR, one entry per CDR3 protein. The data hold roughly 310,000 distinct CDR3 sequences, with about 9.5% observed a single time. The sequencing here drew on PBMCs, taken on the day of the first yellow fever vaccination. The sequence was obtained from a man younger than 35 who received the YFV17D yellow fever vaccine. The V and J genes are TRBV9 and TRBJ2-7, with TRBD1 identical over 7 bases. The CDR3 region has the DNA TGTGCCAGCAGCTCATCCGGGCAGGGGGACCACGAGCAGTACTTC. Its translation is CASSSSGQGDHEQYF.